The rows below give T cell receptor beta chains drawn from one sample of a study of T-cell memory formation after mild COVID-19. TCRdb fed the 5' RACE reads into MiXCR, producing one record per CDR3 protein. The sample contains roughly 35,000 distinct CDR3 sequences, roughly 21% of which appear only once. The specimen was PBMCs or a T cell subset sorted from them (not recorded which). The source is an adult who had mild COVID-19 (a few samples of this study predate the infection). Cell type and time point are not known. The CDR3 runs from the conserved cysteine through the conserved F or W. A D gene is named only where the DNA matches it firmly. Clone size is not always given. Where it is, it says once, few, many or a class for expanded clones.

length	size	V	J	D	DNA	CDR3
11	medium-sized	TRBV10-3	TRBJ2-3	-	TGTGCCATCAGTGCGGGAGATACGCAGTATTTT	CAISAGDTQYF
15	-	TRBV4-3	TRBJ2-2	TRBD2	TGCGCCAGCAGCCAAGACCGCGGGAGCGCCGGGGAGCTGTTTTTT	CASSQDRGSAGELFF
15	many	TRBV20-1	TRBJ2-5	TRBD2	TGCAGTGCTAGAGAGGGGACTAGCGGCCTCGGGACCCAGTACTTC	CSAREGTSGLGTQYF
13	many	TRBV18	TRBJ1-1	-	TGTGCCAGCTCACCCCAGGGGTACAGTGAAGCTTTCTTT	CASSPQGYSEAFF
17	-	TRBV7-9	TRBJ2-1	TRBD2	TGTGCCAGCAGTTGGCCTAGCGGGAGGGCCTCGTACAATGAGCAGTTCTTC	CASSWPSGRASYNEQFF
14	few	TRBV11-1	TRBJ2-3	TRBD1	TGTGCCAGCAGCTCCCACAGGGGGTCCGATACGCAGTATTTT	CASSSHRGSDTQYF
14	many	TRBV15	TRBJ2-7	TRBD2	TGTGCCACCAGCACTGGACTAGCGGGTTACGAGCAGTACTTC	CATSTGLAGYEQYF
17	many	TRBV5-1	TRBJ2-3	TRBD2	TGCGCCAGCAGCTTGGCCCCAGGCGGGGGGACCGCAGATACGCAGTATTTT	CASSLAPGGGTADTQYF
12	many	TRBV3-1	TRBJ2-3	-	TGTGCCAGCAGCCAAGTAACAGATACGCAGTATTTT	CASSQVTDTQYF
17	many	TRBV5-1	TRBJ2-3	TRBD1	TGCGCCAGCAGCTTGCCTGGGACAGGGGGTGATACAGATACGCAGTATTTT	CASSLPGTGGDTDTQYF
16	few	TRBV7-9	TRBJ2-3	-	TGTGCCAGCAGCTTAGCGGGAGGCGCTAGCACAGATACGCAGTATTTT	CASSLAGGASTDTQYF
16	few	TRBV20-1	TRBJ2-5	TRBD1	TGCAGTGCTAGAGATCCCGGGACAGGGGACGCAGAGACCCAGTACTTC	CSARDPGTGDAETQYF
14	-	TRBV7-2	TRBJ2-1	TRBD2	TGTGCCAGCAGTAGTCTAGCGGGAAGGGATGAGCAGTTCTTC	CASSSLAGRDEQFF
12	many	TRBV12-3/TRBV12-4	TRBJ2-7	-	TGTGCCAGCAGTTTAGTGCTATACGAGCAGTACTTC	CASSLVLYEQYF
17	many	TRBV4-1	TRBJ2-7	TRBD2	TGCGCCAGCAGCCAAAGACTAGCGGGGGGCCAACTCTACGAGCAGTACTTC	CASSQRLAGGQLYEQYF
12	-	TRBV12-3/TRBV12-4	TRBJ1-1	TRBD1	TGTGCCAGCAAACAGGGGGGCACTGAAGCTTTCTTT	CASKQGGTEAFF
15	-	TRBV19	TRBJ2-5	-	TGTGCCAGTAGTGCCACAGGGTGCGCGGGTGAGACCCAGTACTTC	CASSATGCAGETQYF
14	-	TRBV7-6	TRBJ2-1	-	TGTGCCAGCAGCTTACGGCCAGGCAGCAATGAGCAGTTCTTC	CASSLRPGSNEQFF
16	-	TRBV4-1	TRBJ2-5	TRBD2	TGCGCCAGCAGCCAAGATAGGGGACTAGCAGGGGAGACCCAGTACTTC	CASSQDRGLAGETQYF
16	many	TRBV7-8	TRBJ2-7	TRBD2	TGTGCCAGCAGCCGACCAGGACTAGCGGGAAGGTACGAGCAGTACTTC	CASSRPGLAGRYEQYF
13	many	TRBV12-3/TRBV12-4	TRBJ2-7	-	TGTGCCAGCAGTTTCGGGTCTGGTGGCGAGCAGTACTTC	CASSFGSGGEQYF
16	many	TRBV24-1	TRBJ2-2	-	TGTGCCACCAGTGATCCCCGGGACCACATCGCCGGGGAGCTGTTTTTT	CATSDPRDHIAGELFF
15	many	TRBV5-1	TRBJ2-3	TRBD1	TGCGCCAGCAGCGCCGGGACAGGGGGCGCAGATACGCAGTATTTT	CASSAGTGGADTQYF
13	many	TRBV12-3/TRBV12-4	TRBJ2-3	TRBD1	TGTGCCAGCAGTTTTCAGGGGGCAGATACGCAGTATTTT	CASSFQGADTQYF
15	many	TRBV6-2/TRBV6-3	TRBJ2-1	-	TGTGCCAGCAGTCGAGCCGGAGAAGCCTACAATGAGCAGTTCTTC	CASSRAGEAYNEQFF
15	-	TRBV4-1	TRBJ1-2	-	TGCGCCAGCAGCCCCGGGCAGTCGGACTCGAGCGACTACACCTTC	CASSPGQSDSSDYTF